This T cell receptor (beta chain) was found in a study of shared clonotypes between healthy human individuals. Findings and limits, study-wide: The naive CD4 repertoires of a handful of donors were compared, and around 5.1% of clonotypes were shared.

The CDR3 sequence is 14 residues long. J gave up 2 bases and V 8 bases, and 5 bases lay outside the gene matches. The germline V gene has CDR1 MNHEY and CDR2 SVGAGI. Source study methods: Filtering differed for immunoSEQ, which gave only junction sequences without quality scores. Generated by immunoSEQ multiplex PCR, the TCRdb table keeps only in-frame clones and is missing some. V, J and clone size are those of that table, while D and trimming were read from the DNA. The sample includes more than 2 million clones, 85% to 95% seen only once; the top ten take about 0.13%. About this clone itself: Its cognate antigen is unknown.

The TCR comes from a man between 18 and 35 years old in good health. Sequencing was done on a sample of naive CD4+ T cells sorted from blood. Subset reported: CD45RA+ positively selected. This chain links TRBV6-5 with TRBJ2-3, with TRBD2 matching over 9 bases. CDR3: CASGRLADTDTQYF. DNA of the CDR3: TGTGCCAGCGGCCGACTAGCGGACACAGATACGCAGTATTTT.